This T cell receptor (beta chain) was sequenced for a study of shared clonotypes between healthy human individuals. Study-wide background: A donor's plate count was three for CD4 naive and three for CD4 memory; CD8 naive had two and CD8 memory one. Study outcomes and limitations: Lower generation probabilities were found for non-shared clonotypes than for those shared by all four donors. Since donors were few, the genetic and exposure-history diversity represented was limited.

With respect to this clone: Its specificity is unknown.

TCRdb's copy holds only in-frame clones and misses some; the assay was immunoSEQ multiplex PCR. This table holds approximately 980,000 clones, less than 85% found once. Germline assignment: CDR1 MGHRA and CDR2 YSYEKL. The CDR3 extends over 13 amino acids. Trimming shortened V by 4 bases and J by 3 bases, and 10 bases separated the two germline ends. Material for sequencing was memory CD4+ T cells sorted from blood. Subset indicated: CD45RA-negative fraction. V usage is TRBV4-1 and J usage is TRBJ2-7, with D uncertain. The receptor was isolated from a man younger than 35 in good health. The CDR3 sequence is CASSRKENYEQYF. The CDR3 coding sequence is TGCGCCAGCAGCCGGAAGGAAAACTACGAGCAGTACTTC.